This TCR beta chain derives from a study of blood T cell repertoires in COVID-19. Study-wide background: Sites in the United States, Italy and Spain provided acute and convalescent COVID-19 samples. Sources were T cells, B-cell-depleted T cells, or PBMCs; the material itself was cDNA or gDNA.

The CDR3 has 18 residues. After removal of 1 base from V and 0 bases from J, the junction contained 7 bases not matched to a gene. Germline loops: CDR1 SGHDT, CDR2 YYEEEE. How the authors handled the data: It was from reference gene primer amplification that nucleated cell counts were estimated. Assay used: immunoSEQ multiplex PCR; TCRdb lists only in-frame clones, some missing. The D gene and trimming were derived from the DNA, and the V and J assignments and clone size from that table. The sample contains 80,000 to 95,000 clones, about nine tenths of which appear only once. The sequenced sample consisted of peripheral blood. This sequence was found in a woman aged 70-85 years with acute or convalescent COVID-19. The chain recombines TRBV5-6 with TRBJ2-6; 7 bases fit TRBD1. Here the CDR3 reads CASSLWVGQTSGANVLTF. In DNA, the CDR3 is TGTGCCAGCAGCTTGTGGGTGGGACAGACCTCTGGGGCCAACGTCCTGACTTTC.